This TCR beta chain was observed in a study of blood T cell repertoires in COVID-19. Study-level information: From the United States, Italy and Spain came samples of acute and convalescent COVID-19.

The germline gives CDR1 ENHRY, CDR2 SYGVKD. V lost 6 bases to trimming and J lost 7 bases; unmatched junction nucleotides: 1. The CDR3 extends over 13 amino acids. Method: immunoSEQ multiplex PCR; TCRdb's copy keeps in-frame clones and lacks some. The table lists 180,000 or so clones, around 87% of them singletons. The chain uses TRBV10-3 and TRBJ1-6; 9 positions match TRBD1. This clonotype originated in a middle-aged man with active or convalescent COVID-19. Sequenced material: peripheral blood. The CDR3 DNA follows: TGTGCCATCAGAGGGACAGGGAATTCACCCCTCCACTTT. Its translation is CAIRGTGNSPLHF.